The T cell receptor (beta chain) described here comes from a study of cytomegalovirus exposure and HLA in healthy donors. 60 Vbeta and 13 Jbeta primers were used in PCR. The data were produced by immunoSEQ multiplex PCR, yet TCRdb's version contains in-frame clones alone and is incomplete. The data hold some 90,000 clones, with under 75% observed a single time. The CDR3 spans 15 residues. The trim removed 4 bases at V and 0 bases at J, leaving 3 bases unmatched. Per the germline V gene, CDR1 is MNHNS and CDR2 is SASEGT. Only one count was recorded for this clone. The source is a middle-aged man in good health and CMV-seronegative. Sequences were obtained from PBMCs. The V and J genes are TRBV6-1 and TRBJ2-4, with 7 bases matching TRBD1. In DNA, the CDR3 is TGTGCCAGCAGTGGGGGACAGCTAGCCAAAAACATTCAGTACTTC. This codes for CASSGGQLAKNIQYF.